Listed here are 7 T cell receptor beta chains from one sample, sequenced in a study of blood T cell repertoires in COVID-19. Repertoires were generated with immunoSEQ multiplex PCR, while TCRdb's copy carries only in-frame clones and drops some. Among about 150,000 clones listed, around four fifths were seen once. The sequenced material came from PBMCs or T cells enriched from blood (not recorded which). These receptors were taken from a middle-aged man who had recovered from COVID-19.

The chain combines TRBV18 with TRBJ2-3; 11 nucleotides match TRBD2. The CDR3 contains 16 residues. V lost 4 bases to trimming and J lost 0 bases; unmatched junction nucleotides: 3. The germline V gene has CDR1 KGHSH and CDR2 LQKENI. The CDR3 DNA reads as TGTGCCAGCTCACGAACTAGCGGGAGAAGCACAGATACGCAGTATTTT. This sequence encodes CASSRTSGRSTDTQYF.

The genes are TRBV5-5 and TRBJ2-2, with D hard to call. V lost 0 bases, J lost 1 base, and 7 bases lay in between. This CDR3 has 15 residues. Germline V gene lookup returns CDR1 SGHKS and CDR2 YYEKEE (reference sequence). CDR3 amino acids: CASSLDSRNTGELFF. CDR3 nucleotides: TGTGCCAGCAGCTTGGATAGCAGGAACACCGGGGAGCTGTTTTTT.

In regard to this clone: At one end, the junction sequence differs from germline, possibly due to a read error. V and J are TRBV7-7 and TRBJ1-1, with a possible D match to TRBD1 (6 bases). Per germline, CDR1 SSHAT and CDR2 FNYEAQ (reference sequence). The CDR3 spans 13 residues. The CDR3 nucleotides are TGTGCTAGCAGCGTGGACAGGAACACTGAAGCTTTCTTT. Amino acids: CASSVDRNTEAFF.

The rearrangement uses TRBV13 and TRBJ1-1, with a possible D match to TRBD1 (5 bases). Trimming left V 6 bases short and J 7 bases short, with 15 bases between. Per germline, CDR1 PRHDT and CDR2 FYEKMQ (reference sequence). The CDR3 totals 13 residues. CDR3 amino acids: CASRQGSFIEAFF. The CDR3 DNA reads as TGTGCCAGCAGGCAGGGCAGCTTTATTGAAGCTTTCTTT.

CDR3 amino acids: CASSPLTPGQGNSPLHF. The CDR3 DNA sequence: TGCGCCAGCAGCCCCCTTACCCCGGGACAGGGTAATTCACCCCTCCACTTT. The chain is built from TRBV5-1 and TRBJ1-6, with 9 positions matching TRBD1. Germline assignment: CDR1 SGHRS and CDR2 YFSETQ. The CDR3 is 17 amino acids. V dropped 4 bases and J dropped 6; count of bases not matched to a gene: 11.

V usage is TRBV15 and J usage is TRBJ1-6, with 9 bases lining up with TRBD1. V gave up 1 base and J gave up 10 bases; unmatched junction bases: 5. The CDR3 loop spans 15 amino acids. Germline CDR1 and CDR2: LNHNV and YYDKDF (reference sequence). The CDR3 nucleotides are TGTGCCACCAGCAGAGCAAGACAGGGGGGATCACCCCTCCACTTT. Its translation is CATSRARQGGSPLHF.

The chain joins TRBV29-1 to TRBJ2-5, with D unclear. The CDR3 length is 16 residues. Germline V gives CDR1 SQVTM, CDR2 ANQGSEA. V was shortened by 3 bases and J by 0 bases, with 17 bases between the two germline ends. CDR3 protein: CSVEDMVNRDQETQYF. The CDR3 nucleotides are TGCAGCGTTGAGGATATGGTGAACAGAGACCAAGAGACCCAGTACTTC.